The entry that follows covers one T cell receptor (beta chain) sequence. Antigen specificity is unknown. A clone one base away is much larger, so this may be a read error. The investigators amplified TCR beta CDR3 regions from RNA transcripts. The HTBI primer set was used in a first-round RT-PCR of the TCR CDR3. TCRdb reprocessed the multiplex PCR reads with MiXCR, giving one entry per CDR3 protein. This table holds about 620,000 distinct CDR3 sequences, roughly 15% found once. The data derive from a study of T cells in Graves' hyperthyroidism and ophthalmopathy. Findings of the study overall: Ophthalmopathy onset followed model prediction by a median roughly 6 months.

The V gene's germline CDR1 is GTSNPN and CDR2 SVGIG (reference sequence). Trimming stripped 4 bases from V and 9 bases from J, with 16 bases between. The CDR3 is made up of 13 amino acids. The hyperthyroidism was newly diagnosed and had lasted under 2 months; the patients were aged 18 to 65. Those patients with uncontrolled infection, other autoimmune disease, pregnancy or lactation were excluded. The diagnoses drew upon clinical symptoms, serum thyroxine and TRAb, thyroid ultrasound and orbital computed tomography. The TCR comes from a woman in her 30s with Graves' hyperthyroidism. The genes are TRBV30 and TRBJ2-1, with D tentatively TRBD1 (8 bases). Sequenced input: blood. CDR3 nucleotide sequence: TGTGCCTGGACTGGACTAGGGACAGGTGAGCAGTTCTTC. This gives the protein CAWTGLGTGEQFF.